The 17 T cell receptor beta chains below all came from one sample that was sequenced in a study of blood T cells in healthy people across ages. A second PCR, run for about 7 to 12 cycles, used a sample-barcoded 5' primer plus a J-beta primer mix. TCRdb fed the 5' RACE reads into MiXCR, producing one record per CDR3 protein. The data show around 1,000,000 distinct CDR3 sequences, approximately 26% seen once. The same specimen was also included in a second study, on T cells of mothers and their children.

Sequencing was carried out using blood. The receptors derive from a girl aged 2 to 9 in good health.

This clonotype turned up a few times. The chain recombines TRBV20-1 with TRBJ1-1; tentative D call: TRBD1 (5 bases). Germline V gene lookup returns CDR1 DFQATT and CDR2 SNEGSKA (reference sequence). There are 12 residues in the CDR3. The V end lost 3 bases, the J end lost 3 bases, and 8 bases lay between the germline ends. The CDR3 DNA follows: TGCAGTGCTAGTGTGGGGGACACTGAAGCTTTCTTT. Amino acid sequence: CSASVGDTEAFF.

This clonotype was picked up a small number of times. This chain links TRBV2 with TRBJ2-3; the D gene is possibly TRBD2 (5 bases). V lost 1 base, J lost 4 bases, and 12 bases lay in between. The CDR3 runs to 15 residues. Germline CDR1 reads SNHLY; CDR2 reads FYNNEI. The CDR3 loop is CASSEVALASDTQYF. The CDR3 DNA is TGTGCCAGCAGTGAAGTTGCCTTAGCGTCAGATACGCAGTATTTT.

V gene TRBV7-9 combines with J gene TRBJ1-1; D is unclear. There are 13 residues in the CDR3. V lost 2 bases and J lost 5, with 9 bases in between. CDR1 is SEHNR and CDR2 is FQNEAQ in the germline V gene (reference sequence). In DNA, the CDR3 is TGTGCCAGCAGCTTATTGGTTGAGACTGAAGCTTTCTTT. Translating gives CASSLLVETEAFF.

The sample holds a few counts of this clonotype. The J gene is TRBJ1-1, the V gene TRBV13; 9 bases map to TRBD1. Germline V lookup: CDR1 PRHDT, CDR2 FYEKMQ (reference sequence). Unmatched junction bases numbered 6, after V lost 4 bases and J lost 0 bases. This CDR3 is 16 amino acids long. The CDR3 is CASSSWTGDMNTEAFF. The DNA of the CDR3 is TGTGCCAGCAGCTCATGGACAGGGGATATGAACACTGAAGCTTTCTTT.

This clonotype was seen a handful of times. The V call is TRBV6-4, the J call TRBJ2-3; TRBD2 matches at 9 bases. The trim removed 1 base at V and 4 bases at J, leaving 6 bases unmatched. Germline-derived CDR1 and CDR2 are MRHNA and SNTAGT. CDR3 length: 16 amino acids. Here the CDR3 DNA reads TGTGCCAGCAGTGACTACGGCGGGAGGGCCTCAGATACGCAGTATTTT. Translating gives CASSDYGGRASDTQYF.

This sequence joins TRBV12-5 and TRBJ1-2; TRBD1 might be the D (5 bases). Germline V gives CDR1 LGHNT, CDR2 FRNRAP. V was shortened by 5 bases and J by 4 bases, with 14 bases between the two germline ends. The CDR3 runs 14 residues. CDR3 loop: CASGGGDHGYGYTF. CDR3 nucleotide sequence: TGTGCTAGTGGTGGGGGTGACCACGGCTATGGCTACACCTTC.

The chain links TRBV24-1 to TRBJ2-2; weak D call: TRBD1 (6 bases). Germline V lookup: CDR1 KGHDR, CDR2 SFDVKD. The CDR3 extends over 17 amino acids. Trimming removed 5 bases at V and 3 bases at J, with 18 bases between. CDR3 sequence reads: CATSAPTGRTYTGELFF. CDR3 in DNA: TGTGCCACCAGTGCCCCCACAGGGCGGACGTACACCGGGGAGCTGTTTTTT.

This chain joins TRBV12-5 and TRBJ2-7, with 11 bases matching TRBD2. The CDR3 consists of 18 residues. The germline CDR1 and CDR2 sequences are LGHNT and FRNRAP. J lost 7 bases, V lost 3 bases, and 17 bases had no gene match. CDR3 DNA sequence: TGTGCTAGTGGTTTCGGAGTGCCGACTAGCGGGATTGGGTGGGAGCAGTACTTC. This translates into CASGFGVPTSGIGWEQYF.

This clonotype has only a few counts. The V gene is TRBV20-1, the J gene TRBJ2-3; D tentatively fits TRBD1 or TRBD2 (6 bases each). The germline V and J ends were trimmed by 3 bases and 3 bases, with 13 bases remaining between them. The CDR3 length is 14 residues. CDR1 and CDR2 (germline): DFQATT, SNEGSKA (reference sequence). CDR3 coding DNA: TGCAGTGCTAGTTCAAGGGGGAGGACAGATACGCAGTATTTT. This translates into CSASSRGRTDTQYF.

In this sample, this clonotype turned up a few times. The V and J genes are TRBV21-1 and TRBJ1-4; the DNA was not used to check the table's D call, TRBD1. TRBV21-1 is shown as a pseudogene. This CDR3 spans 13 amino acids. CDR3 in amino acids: CASSTVDSEKLFF. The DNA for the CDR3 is TGTGCCAGCAGCACCGTGGACAGTGAAAAACTGTTTTTT.

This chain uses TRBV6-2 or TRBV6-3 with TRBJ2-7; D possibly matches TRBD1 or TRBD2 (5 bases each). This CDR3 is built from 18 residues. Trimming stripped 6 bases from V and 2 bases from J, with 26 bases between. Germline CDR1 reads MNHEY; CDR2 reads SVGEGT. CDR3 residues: CASSHGIVISRGPYEQYF. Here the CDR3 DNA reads TGTGCCAGCAGCCACGGGATCGTCATCAGCCGGGGACCCTACGAGCAGTACTTC.

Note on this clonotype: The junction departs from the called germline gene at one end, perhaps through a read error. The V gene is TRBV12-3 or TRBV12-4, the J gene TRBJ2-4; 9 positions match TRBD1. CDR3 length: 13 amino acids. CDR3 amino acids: CASSFGLGDRADF. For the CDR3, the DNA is TGTGCCAGCAGTTTCGGATTGGGGGACAGGGCTGATTTC.

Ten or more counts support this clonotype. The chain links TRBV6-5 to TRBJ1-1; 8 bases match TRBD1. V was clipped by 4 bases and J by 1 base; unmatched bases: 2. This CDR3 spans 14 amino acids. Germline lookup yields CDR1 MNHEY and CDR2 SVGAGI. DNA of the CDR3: TGTGCCAGCAGTTCTGACAGGGGGAACACTGAAGCTTTCTTT. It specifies CASSSDRGNTEAFF.

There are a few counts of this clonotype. CDR3 residues: CAISGLSYNEQFF. CDR3 bases: TGTGCCATCAGCGGACTCTCCTACAATGAGCAGTTCTTC. This rearrangement joins TRBV10-3 to TRBJ2-1, with a tentative D call TRBD2 (5 bases). V was shortened by 6 bases and J by 0 bases, with 6 bases between the two germline ends. This CDR3 region has 13 residues. CDR1 and CDR2 (germline): ENHRY, SYGVKD.

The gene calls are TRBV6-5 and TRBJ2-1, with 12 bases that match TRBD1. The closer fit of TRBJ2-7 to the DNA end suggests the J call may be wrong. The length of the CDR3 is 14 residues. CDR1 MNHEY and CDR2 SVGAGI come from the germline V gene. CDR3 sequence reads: CASSGDRGHYEQYF. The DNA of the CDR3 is TGTGCCAGCAGCGGGGACAGGGGGCACTACGAGCAGTACTTC.

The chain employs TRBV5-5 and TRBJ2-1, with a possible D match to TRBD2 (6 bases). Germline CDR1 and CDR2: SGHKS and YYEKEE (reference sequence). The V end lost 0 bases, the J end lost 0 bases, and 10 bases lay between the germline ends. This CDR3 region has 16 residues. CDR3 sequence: CASSLGGLLSYNEQFF. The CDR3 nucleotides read TGTGCCAGCAGCTTGGGGGGACTCCTCTCCTACAATGAGCAGTTCTTC. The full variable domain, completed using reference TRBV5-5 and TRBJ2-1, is DAGVTQSPTHLIKTRGQQVTLRCSPISGHKSVSWYQQVLGQGPQFIFQYYEKEERGRGNFPDRFSARQFPNYSSELNVNALLLGDSALYLCASSLGGLLSYNEQFFGPGTRLTVL.

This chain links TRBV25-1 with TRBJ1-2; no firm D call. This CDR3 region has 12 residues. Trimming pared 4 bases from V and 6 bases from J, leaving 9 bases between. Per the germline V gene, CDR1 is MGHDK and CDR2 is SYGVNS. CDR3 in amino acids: CASSVGRHGYTF. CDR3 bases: TGTGCCAGCAGTGTCGGACGTCATGGCTACACCTTC.